These 5 T cell receptor beta chains were all obtained from the same sample, sequenced in a study of cytomegalovirus exposure and HLA in healthy donors. Primers for the PCR totalled 60 Vbeta and 13 Jbeta. Repertoires were generated with immunoSEQ multiplex PCR, while TCRdb's copy carries only in-frame clones and drops some. The sample lists 200,000 to 300,000 clones; roughly 87% were seen once. The material sequenced was PBMCs. These receptors were collected from a woman aged 40 to 50 in good health and CMV-seropositive.

This sequence joins TRBV13 and TRBJ1-1, with D possibly matching TRBD1 (6 bases). Germline-derived CDR1 and CDR2 are PRHDT and FYEKMQ (reference sequence). The CDR3 consists of 16 residues. The V gene lost 0 bases and the J gene lost 7 bases, with 18 bases spanning the gap. The CDR3 nucleotides are TGTGCCAGCAGCTTAGGGAACAGGGTAAGGTGGGGTGAAGCTTTCTTT. Translation gives CASSLGNRVRWGEAFF.

The chain carries TRBV29-1 and TRBJ2-5; no firm D call. The length of the CDR3 is 10 residues. Looked up from germline, CDR1 is SQVTM and CDR2 is ANQGSEA. The V gene lost 5 bases and the J gene lost 1 base, with 2 bases spanning the gap. The CDR3 DNA reads as TGCAGCGTTCGCCAAGAGACCCAGTACTTC. Amino acid sequence: CSVRQETQYF.

The chain is built from TRBV5-1 and TRBJ2-3; D unclear. Germline assignment: CDR1 SGHRS and CDR2 YFSETQ. V was cut by 0 bases and J by 1 base, with 9 bases left in between. This CDR3 has 15 amino acids. CDR3: CASSLDRRGTDTQYF. DNA for the CDR3: TGCGCCAGCAGCTTGGACCGGAGAGGCACAGATACGCAGTATTTT.

The rearrangement uses TRBV18 and TRBJ2-7, with D possibly TRBD2 on 6 matching bases. Per the germline V gene, CDR1 is KGHSH and CDR2 is LQKENI. The ends were cut back, 4 bases at V and 7 bases at J, with 23 bases in the middle. The CDR3 has 16 residues. The CDR3 spells CASSLLAGPAWGEQYF. CDR3 bases: TGTGCCAGCTCACTCCTGGCGGGGCCGGCCTGGGGGGAGCAGTACTTC.

This chain connects TRBV6-4 to TRBJ1-1, with 8 bases matching TRBD1. Germline lookup yields CDR1 MRHNA and CDR2 SNTAGT. The CDR3 spans 14 residues. Losses at the gene ends were 6 bases for V and 1 base for J; bases not matched to a gene: 4. CDR3 DNA: TGTGCCAGCAGGGCTGGACAGGGGAACACTGAAGCTTTCTTT. Translating it yields CASRAGQGNTEAFF.